Detailed here is one T cell receptor beta chain. The entry originates in a study of T cell changes during pregnancy in multiple sclerosis. TCRdb keeps only in-frame clones here, not all; method: immunoSEQ multiplex PCR. Of about 60,000 clones listed, roughly 91% are singletons. The CDR3 is made up of 14 amino acids. The V gene lost 4 bases and the J gene lost 8 bases, with 16 bases spanning the gap. The germline V gene has CDR1 SGHRS and CDR2 YFSETQ. The sequence was obtained from a female donor with multiple sclerosis, enrolled in a pregnancy study. J is TRBJ1-5 and V is TRBV5-1, with D hard to call. Sequences were derived from peripheral blood, sampled before pregnancy. CDR3 sequence (DNA): TGCGCCAGCAGCAAGAGCGGCGGTCGGGAGCCCCAGCATTTT. The encoded protein is CASSKSGGREPQHF.